This is a list of T cell receptor beta chains from one sample in a study of T-cell reconstitution after alpha-beta-depleted transplantation in children. TCRdb fed the PCR reads into MiXCR, producing one record per CDR3 protein. The sample carries 45,000 to 50,000 distinct CDR3 sequences, around 56% recorded once. The sequenced sample was peripheral blood, obtained before TCRalphabeta/CD19-depleted stem cell transplant. Receptors were obtained from a boy less than two years old with SCID, due to receive a stem cell transplant. CDR3s include the opening cysteine and the closing phenylalanine or tryptophan. Fields, in order: CDR3 length, J gene, V gene, clone size, CDR3 protein. Size is stated for part of the rows, as once, few or many counts, or as a class when the clone is expanded.

length: 11
J: TRBJ2-1
V: TRBV7-2
size: -
CDR3: CASTGGGGFPF

length: 13
J: TRBJ1-2
V: TRBV3-1
size: -
CDR3: CASSPRQGGGYTF

length: 14
J: TRBJ1-1
V: TRBV6-5
size: -
CDR3: CASSYSGWNTEAFF

length: 14
J: TRBJ1-1
V: TRBV10-1
size: -
CDR3: CTSSQDGANTEAFF

length: 15
J: TRBJ2-5
V: TRBV2
size: few
CDR3: CASSRQGGQDETQYF

length: 16
J: TRBJ2-1
V: TRBV20-1
size: many
CDR3: CSARDPLGISYNEQFF

length: 14
J: TRBJ2-7
V: TRBV9
size: -
CDR3: CASSVGRGSNEQYF

length: 14
J: TRBJ2-3
V: TRBV7-2
size: -
CDR3: CASSLRDSKDTQYF

length: 12
J: TRBJ2-3
V: TRBV7-2
size: -
CDR3: CASSLQEVTQYF

length: 12
J: TRBJ1-1
V: TRBV28
size: -
CDR3: CASSLSEVEAFF

length: 16
J: TRBJ2-3
V: TRBV20-1
size: few
CDR3: CSAPEGLAPAADTQYF

length: 11
J: TRBJ1-2
V: TRBV3-1
size: -
CDR3: CASSTQGRYTF

length: 12
J: TRBJ2-3
V: TRBV7-8
size: -
CDR3: CASSPGVDTQYF

length: 11
J: TRBJ1-2
V: TRBV6-5
size: -
CDR3: CASSPRAGYTF

length: 12
J: TRBJ2-7
V: TRBV29-1
size: once
CDR3: CSVDTGGNEQYF

length: 16
J: TRBJ2-1
V: TRBV5-1
size: -
CDR3: CASSSELAGGGNEQFF

length: 15
J: TRBJ2-3
V: TRBV27
size: -
CDR3: CASSFTSGGGDTQYF

length: 14
J: TRBJ2-3
V: TRBV20-1
size: few
CDR3: CSARRSGTTDTQYF

length: 14
J: TRBJ1-4
V: TRBV10-3
size: -
CDR3: CAISEGRRNEKLFF

length: 15
J: TRBJ1-4
V: TRBV6-2/TRBV6-3
size: -
CDR3: CASSCGDSHGEKLFF

length: 17
J: TRBJ2-5
V: TRBV12-3/TRBV12-4
size: -
CDR3: CASSLSTSGGAGETQYF

length: 13
J: TRBJ2-7
V: TRBV5-6
size: few
CDR3: CASSLLTANEQYF

length: 14
J: TRBJ2-3
V: TRBV6-5
size: -
CDR3: CASSYVGPRDTQYF

length: 16
J: TRBJ2-2
V: TRBV5-1
size: -
CDR3: CASSYVLSRDTGELFF

length: 13
J: TRBJ1-6
V: TRBV5-1
size: few
CDR3: CASTPEGALPLHF

length: 15
J: TRBJ1-3
V: TRBV7-6
size: -
CDR3: CASSLNRASGNTIYF

length: 16
J: TRBJ1-5
V: TRBV5-1
size: -
CDR3: CASSWAWTGEDQPQHF

length: 15
J: TRBJ2-7
V: TRBV4-1
size: -
CDR3: CASSRMTGFYYEQYF

length: 14
J: TRBJ2-5
V: TRBV28
size: -
CDR3: CASSFGGVQQTQYF

length: 15
J: TRBJ2-5
V: TRBV18
size: -
CDR3: CASSPEAGGQETQYF

length: 15
J: TRBJ1-2
V: TRBV6-2/TRBV6-3
size: few
CDR3: CASIPGTVPTMAGAF

length: 15
J: TRBJ2-2
V: TRBV27
size: -
CDR3: CASSWTVSNTGELFF

length: 12
J: TRBJ2-1
V: TRBV20-1
size: -
CDR3: CSARGPYNEQFF

length: 14
J: TRBJ2-3
V: TRBV20-1
size: -
CDR3: CSAQDAALGDTQYF

length: 12
J: TRBJ1-1
V: TRBV6-5
size: -
CDR3: CASTLPQGEAFF

length: 13
J: TRBJ1-1
V: TRBV5-5
size: -
CDR3: CASSFSGGVEAFF

length: 16
J: TRBJ1-4
V: TRBV20-1
size: -
CDR3: CSARVGGSGTNEKLFF

length: 16
J: TRBJ2-3
V: TRBV7-8
size: -
CDR3: CASSPRARGFTDTQYF

length: 14
J: TRBJ2-1
V: TRBV6-6
size: many
CDR3: CASSYNQEGHEQFF

length: 17
J: TRBJ2-7
V: TRBV7-2
size: few
CDR3: CASSFPGLAGNSYEQYF

length: 14
J: TRBJ1-3
V: TRBV2
size: many
CDR3: CASSQTGAGNTIYF

length: 13
J: TRBJ2-7
V: TRBV20-1
size: -
CDR3: CSATLSSSYEQYF

length: 13
J: TRBJ2-3
V: TRBV11-2
size: many
CDR3: CASSLGPQDTQYF

length: 13
J: TRBJ1-1
V: TRBV4-1
size: -
CDR3: CASSHERGAEAFF

length: 16
J: TRBJ2-2
V: TRBV6-1
size: -
CDR3: CASSDRYRVGSGELFF

length: 14
J: TRBJ1-1
V: TRBV9
size: -
CDR3: CASSPRGQNTEAFF

length: 16
J: TRBJ1-1
V: TRBV5-1
size: -
CDR3: CASSLARGRSRAQAFF

length: 14
J: TRBJ2-7
V: TRBV7-8
size: few
CDR3: CASSLGQRIYEQYF

length: 15
J: TRBJ2-7
V: TRBV3-1
size: -
CDR3: CVTGKAGLRGYEQYF